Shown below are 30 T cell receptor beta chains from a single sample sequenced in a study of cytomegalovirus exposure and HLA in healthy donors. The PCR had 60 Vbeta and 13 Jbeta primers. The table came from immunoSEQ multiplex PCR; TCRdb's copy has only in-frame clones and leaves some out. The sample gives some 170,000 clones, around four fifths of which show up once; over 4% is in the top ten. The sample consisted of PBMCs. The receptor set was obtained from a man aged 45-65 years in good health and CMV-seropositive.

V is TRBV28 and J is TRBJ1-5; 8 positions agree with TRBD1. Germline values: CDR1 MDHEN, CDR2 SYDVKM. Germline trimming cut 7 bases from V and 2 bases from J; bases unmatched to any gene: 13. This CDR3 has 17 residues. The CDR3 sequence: CASTPRDRYEGNQPQHF. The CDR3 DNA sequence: TGTGCCAGCACCCCACGGGACAGGTACGAAGGCAATCAGCCCCAGCATTTT. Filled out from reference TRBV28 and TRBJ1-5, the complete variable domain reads DVKVTQSSRYLVKRTGEKVFLECVQDMDHENMFWYRQDPGLGLRLIYFSYDVKMKEKGDIPEGYSVSREKKERFSLILESASTNQTSMYLCASTPRDRYEGNQPQHFGDGTRLSIL.

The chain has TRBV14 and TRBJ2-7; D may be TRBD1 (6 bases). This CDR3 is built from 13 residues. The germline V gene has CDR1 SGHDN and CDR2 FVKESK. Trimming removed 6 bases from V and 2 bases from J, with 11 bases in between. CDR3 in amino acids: CASRSRTAYEQYF. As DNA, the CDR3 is TGTGCCAGCAGATCCAGGACAGCCTACGAGCAGTACTTC.

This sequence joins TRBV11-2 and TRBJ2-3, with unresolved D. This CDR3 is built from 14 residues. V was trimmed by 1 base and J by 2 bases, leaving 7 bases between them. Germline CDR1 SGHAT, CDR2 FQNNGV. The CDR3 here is CASSLVQVTDTQYF. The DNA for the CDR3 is TGTGCCAGCAGCTTAGTCCAGGTCACAGATACGCAGTATTTT.

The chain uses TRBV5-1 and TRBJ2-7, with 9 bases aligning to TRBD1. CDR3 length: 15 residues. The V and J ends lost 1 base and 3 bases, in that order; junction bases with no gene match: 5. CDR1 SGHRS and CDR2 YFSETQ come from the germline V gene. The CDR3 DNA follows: TGCGCCAGCAGCTTGCCGGGACAGGGAATCTACGAGCAGTACTTC. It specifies CASSLPGQGIYEQYF.

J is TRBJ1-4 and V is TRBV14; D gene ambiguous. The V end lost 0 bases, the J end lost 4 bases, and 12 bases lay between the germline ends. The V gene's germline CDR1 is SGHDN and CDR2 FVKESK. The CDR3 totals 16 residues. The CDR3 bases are TGTGCCAGCAGCCAAGACTTAGGAGCCCTTAATGAAAAACTGTTTTTT. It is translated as CASSQDLGALNEKLFF.

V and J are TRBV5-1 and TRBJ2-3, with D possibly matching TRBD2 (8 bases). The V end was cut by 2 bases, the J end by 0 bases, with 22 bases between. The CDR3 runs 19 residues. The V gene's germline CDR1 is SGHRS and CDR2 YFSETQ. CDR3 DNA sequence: TGCGCCAGCAGCTTCCGACAGGGCGCCAGCGGGAGAAGCACAGATACGCAGTATTTT. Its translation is CASSFRQGASGRSTDTQYF.

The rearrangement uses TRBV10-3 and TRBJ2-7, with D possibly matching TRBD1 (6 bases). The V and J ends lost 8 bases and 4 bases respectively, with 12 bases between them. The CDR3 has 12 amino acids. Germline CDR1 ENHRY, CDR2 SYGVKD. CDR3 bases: TGTGCCATCTCCAGGGGCCAATACGAGCAGTACTTC. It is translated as CAISRGQYEQYF.

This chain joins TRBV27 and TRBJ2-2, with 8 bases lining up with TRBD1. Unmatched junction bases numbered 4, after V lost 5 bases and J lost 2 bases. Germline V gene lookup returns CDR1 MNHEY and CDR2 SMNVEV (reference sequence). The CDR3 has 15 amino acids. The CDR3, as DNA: TGTGCCAGCAGTGATGGACAGGGCAACACCGGGGAGCTGTTTTTT. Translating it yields CASSDGQGNTGELFF.

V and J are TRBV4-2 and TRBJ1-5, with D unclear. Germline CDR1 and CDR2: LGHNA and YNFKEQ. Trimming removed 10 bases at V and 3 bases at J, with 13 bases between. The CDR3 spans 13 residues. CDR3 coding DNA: TGTGCCACCTCAAAGGAGCCCAATCAGCCCCAGCATTTT. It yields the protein CATSKEPNQPQHF.

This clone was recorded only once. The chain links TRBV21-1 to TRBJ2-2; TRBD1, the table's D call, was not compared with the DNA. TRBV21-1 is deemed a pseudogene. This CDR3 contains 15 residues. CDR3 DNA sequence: TGTGCCAGCAGCAACTGGACAGGGAGGTCCGGGGAGCTGTTTTTT. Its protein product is CASSNWTGRSGELFF.

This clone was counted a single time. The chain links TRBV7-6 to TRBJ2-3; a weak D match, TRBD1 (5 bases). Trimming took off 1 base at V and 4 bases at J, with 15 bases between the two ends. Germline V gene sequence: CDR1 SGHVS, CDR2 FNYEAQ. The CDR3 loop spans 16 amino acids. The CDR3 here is CASSLVQGRAADTQYF. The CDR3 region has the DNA TGTGCCAGCAGCTTAGTGCAGGGAAGGGCCGCAGATACGCAGTATTTT. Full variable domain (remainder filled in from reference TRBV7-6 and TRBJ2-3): GAGVSQSPRYKVTKRGQDVALRCDPISGHVSLYWYRQALGQGPEFLTYFNYEAQQDKSGLPNDRFSAERPEGSISTLTIQRTEQRDSAMYRCASSLVQGRAADTQYFGPGTRLTVL.

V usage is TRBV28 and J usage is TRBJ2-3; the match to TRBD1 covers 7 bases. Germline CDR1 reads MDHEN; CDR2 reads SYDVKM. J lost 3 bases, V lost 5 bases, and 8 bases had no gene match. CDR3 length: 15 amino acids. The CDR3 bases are TGTGCCAGCAGTGACAGGGACGTGGGTACAGATACGCAGTATTTT. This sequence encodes CASSDRDVGTDTQYF.

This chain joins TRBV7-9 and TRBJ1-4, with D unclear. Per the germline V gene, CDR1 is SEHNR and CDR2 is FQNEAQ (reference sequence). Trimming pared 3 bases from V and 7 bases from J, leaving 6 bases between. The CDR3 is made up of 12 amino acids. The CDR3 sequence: CASSFSGEKLFF. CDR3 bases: TGTGCCAGCAGCTTCAGTGGTGAAAAACTGTTTTTT.

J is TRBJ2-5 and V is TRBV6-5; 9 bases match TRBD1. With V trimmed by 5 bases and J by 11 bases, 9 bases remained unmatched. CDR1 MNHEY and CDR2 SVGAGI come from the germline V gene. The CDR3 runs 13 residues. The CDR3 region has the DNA TGTGCCAGCAGTGACGGGACAGGGAAAGAGCAGTACTTC. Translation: CASSDGTGKEQYF.

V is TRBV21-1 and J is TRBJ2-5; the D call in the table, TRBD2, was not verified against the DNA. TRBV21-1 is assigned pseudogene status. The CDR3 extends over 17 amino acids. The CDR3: CASSSKRLAGQQETQYF. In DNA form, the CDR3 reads TGTGCCAGCAGCAGTAAAAGGCTAGCGGGCCAACAAGAGACCCAGTACTTC.

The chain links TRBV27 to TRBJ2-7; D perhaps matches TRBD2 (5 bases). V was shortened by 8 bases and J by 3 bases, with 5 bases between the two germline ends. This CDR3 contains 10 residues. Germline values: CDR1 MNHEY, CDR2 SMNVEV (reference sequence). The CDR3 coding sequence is TGTGCCAGCGGACTCTACGAGCAGTACTTC. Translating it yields CASGLYEQYF.

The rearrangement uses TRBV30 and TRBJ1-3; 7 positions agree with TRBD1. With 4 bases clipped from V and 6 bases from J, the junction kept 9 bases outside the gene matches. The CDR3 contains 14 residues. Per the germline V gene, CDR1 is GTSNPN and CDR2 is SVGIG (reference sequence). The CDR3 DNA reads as TGTGCCTGGAACAAACAGGGGTTAGCAAACACCATATATTTT. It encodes CAWNKQGLANTIYF.

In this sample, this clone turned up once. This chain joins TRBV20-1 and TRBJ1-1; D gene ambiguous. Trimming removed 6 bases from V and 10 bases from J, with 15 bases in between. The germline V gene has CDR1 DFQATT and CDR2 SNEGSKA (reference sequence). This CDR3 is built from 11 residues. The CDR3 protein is CSALYGNVAFF. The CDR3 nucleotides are TGCAGTGCCCTCTACGGTAACGTAGCTTTCTTT.

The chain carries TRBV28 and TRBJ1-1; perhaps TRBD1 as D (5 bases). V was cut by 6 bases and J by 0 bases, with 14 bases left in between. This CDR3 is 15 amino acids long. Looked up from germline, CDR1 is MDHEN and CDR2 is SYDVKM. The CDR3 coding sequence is TGTGCCAGCAGCATACAACAGGAGATGAACACTGAAGCTTTCTTT. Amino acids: CASSIQQEMNTEAFF.

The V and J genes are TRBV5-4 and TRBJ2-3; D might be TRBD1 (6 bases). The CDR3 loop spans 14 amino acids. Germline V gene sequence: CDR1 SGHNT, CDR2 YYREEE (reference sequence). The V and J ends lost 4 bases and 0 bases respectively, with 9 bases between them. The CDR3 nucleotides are TGTGCCAGCAGCGGGGGACAAAGCACAGATACGCAGTATTTT. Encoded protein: CASSGGQSTDTQYF.

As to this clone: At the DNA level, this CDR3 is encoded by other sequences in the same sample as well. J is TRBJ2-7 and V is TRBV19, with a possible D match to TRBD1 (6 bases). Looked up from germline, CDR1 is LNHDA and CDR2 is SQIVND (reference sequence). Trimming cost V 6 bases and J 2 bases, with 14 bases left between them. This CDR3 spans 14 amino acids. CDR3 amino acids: CASRRTASTYEQYF. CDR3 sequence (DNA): TGTGCCAGTAGACGGACAGCATCTACCTACGAGCAGTACTTC. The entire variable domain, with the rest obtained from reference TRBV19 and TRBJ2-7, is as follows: DGGITQSPKYLFRKEGQNVTLSCEQNLNHDAMYWYRQDPGQGLRLIYYSQIVNDFQKGDIAEGYSVSREKKESFPLTVTSAQKNPTAFYLCASRRTASTYEQYFGPGTRLTVT.

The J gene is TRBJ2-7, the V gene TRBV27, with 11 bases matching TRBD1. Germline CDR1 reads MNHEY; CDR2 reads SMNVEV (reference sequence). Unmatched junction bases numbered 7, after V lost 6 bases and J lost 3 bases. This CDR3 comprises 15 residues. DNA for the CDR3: TGTGCCAGCAGCCTAACCGGGACAGGGGGCTACGAGCAGTACTTC. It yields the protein CASSLTGTGGYEQYF.

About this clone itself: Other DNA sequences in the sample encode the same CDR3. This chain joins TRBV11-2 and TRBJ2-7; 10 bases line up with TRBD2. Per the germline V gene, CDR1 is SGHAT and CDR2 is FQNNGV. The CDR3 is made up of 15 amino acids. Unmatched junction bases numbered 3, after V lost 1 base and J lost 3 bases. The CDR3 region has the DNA TGTGCCAGCAGCTTAGGTTCTAGCGGGGGCTACGAGCAGTACTTC. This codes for CASSLGSSGGYEQYF. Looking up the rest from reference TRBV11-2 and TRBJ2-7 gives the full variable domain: EAGVAQSPRYKIIEKRQSVAFWCNPISGHATLYWYQQILGQGPKLLIQFQNNGVVDDSQLPKDRFSAERLKGVDSTLKIQPAKLEDSAVYLCASSLGSSGGYEQYFGPGTRLTVT.

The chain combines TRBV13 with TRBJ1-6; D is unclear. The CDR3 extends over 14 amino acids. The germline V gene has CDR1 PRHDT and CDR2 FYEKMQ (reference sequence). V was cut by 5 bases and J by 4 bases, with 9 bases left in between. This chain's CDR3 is CASSNQKYNSPLHF. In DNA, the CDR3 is TGTGCCAGCAGCAATCAAAAATATAATTCACCCCTCCACTTT.

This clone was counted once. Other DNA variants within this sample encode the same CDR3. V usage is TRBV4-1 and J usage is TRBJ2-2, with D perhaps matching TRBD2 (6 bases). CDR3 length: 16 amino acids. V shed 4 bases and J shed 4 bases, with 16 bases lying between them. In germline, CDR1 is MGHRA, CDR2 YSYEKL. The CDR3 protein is CASSREPQGGTGELFF. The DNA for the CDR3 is TGCGCCAGCAGCCGAGAACCCCAGGGAGGCACCGGGGAGCTGTTTTTT.

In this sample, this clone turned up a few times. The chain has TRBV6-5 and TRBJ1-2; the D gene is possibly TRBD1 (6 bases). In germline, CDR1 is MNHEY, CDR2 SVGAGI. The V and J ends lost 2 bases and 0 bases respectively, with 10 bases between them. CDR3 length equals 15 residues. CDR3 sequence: CASSYVSGANYGYTF. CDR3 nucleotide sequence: TGTGCCAGCAGTTACGTATCAGGGGCTAACTATGGCTACACCTTC.

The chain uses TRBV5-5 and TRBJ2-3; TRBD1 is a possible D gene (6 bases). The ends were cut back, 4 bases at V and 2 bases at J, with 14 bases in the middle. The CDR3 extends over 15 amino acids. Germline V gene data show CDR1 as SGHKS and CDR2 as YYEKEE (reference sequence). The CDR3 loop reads CASSLYGTTTDTQYF. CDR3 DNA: TGTGCCAGCAGCCTCTATGGGACAACCACAGATACGCAGTATTTT. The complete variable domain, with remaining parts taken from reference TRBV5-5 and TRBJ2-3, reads DAGVTQSPTHLIKTRGQQVTLRCSPISGHKSVSWYQQVLGQGPQFIFQYYEKEERGRGNFPDRFSARQFPNYSSELNVNALLLGDSALYLCASSLYGTTTDTQYFGPGTRLTVL.

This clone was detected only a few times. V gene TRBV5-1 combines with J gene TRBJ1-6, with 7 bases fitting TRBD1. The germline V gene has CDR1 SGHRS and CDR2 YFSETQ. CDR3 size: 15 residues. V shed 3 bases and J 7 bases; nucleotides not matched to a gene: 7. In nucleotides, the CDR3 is TGCGCCAGCAGCTCCCAGGGGGACAAAAATTCACCCCTCCACTTT. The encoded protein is CASSSQGDKNSPLHF. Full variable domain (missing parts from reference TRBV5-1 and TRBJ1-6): KAGVTQTPRYLIKTRGQQVTLSCSPISGHRSVSWYQQTPGQGLQFLFEYFSETQRNKGNFPGRFSGRQFSNSRSEMNVSTLELGDSALYLCASSSQGDKNSPLHFGNGTRLTVT.

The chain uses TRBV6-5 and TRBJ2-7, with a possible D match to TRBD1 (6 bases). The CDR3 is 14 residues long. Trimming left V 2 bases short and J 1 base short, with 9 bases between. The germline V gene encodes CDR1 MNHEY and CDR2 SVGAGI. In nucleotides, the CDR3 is TGTGCCAGCAGTTACCGGACAGTGTCCTACGAGCAGTACTTC. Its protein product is CASSYRTVSYEQYF.

The chain's CDR3 is CASPGQFSTDTQYF. The CDR3 bases are TGTGCCAGCCCTGGACAGTTTAGCACAGATACGCAGTATTTT. V usage is TRBV6-1 and J usage is TRBJ2-3, with TRBD1 as a possible D gene (6 bases). From germline, CDR1 is MNHNS and CDR2 SASEGT. This CDR3 region has 14 residues. V was trimmed by 8 bases and J by 0 bases, leaving 12 bases between them.